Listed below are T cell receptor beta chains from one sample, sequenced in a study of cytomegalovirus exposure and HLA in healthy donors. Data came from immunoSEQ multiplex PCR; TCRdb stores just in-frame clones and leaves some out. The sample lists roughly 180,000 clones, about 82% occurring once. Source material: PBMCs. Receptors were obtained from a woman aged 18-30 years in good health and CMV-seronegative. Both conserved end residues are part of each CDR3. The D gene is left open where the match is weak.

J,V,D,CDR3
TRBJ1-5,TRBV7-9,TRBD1,CASSSGQGAASMSEPQHF
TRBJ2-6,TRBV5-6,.,CASSFTGPVSGANVLTF
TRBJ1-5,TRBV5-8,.,CASGGRVVGNQPQHF
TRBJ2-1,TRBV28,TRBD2,CASSLAGGPYEQFF
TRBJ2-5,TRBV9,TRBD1,CASSVGDRGRGETQYF
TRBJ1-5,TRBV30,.,CAWSVRGGGQPQHF
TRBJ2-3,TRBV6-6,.,CASRSTDTQYF
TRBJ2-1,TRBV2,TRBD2,CASSVGLTYNEQFF
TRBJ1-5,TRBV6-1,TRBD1,CASRARQGGDQPQHF
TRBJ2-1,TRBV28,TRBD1,CASSSNPGTVSNEQFF
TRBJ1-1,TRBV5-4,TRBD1,CASSLVRGPYTEAFF
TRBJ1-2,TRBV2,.,CASSERREGGGYTF
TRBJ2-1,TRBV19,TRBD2,CASSIGGTSGRLQFF
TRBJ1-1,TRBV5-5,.,CASSFFRSYTEAFF
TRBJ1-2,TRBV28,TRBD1,CASSLGGFGYTF
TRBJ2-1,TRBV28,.,CASSGLGGTNEQFF
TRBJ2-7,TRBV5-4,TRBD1,CASSQDRAYEQYF
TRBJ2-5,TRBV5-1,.,CASSLQGGRETQYF
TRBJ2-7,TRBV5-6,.,CASSLGGVSYEQYF
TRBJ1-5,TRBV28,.,CASSFDSPSQPQHF
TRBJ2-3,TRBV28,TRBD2,CASSRNIAGGTDTQYF
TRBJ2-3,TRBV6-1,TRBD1,CASSGQGANTDTQYF
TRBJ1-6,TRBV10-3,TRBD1,CAISEWRDSQSSYNSPLHF
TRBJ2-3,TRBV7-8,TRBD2,CASSLSESSGREADTQYF
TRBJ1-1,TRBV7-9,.,CASSLWAGLTFF
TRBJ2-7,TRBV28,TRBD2,CASTAAGFSYEQYF
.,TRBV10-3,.,CAISQSRDNPYEQYF
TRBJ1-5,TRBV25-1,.,CASSEYGRDQPQHF
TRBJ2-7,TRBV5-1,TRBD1,CASRTGISYEQYF
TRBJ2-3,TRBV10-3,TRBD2,CAISGRGTTSGKTDTQYF
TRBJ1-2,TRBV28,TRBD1,CASSLFVKARQGRIGGYTF
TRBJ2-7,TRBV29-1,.,CSVEFRVHEQYF
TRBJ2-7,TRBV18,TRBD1,CASSLLGTESYEQYF
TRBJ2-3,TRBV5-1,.,CASSLGDTQYF
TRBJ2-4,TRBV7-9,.,CSSSLGAGVIKNIQYF
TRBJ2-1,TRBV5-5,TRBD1,CASSLGQGYYNEQFF
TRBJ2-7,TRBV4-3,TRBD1,CASSQDGGTGGYEQYF
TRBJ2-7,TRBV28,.,CASSSPTHRDHEQYF
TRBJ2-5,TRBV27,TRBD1,CASSLVGTGLETQYF
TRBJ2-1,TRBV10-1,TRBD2,CASSDSGMYNEQFF
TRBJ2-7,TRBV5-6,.,CASSSLAYEQYF
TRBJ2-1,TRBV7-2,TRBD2,CASSFPAGTYNEQFF
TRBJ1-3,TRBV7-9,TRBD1,CASSLDRGHTIYF
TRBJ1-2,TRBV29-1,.,CSVPRTSSRESNYGYTF